The 21 T cell receptor beta chains in this list originate from one sample, sequenced in a study of T-cell memory formation after mild COVID-19. TCRdb re-derived calls from the 5' RACE reads in MiXCR, one entry per CDR3 protein. Among around 250,000 distinct CDR3 sequences listed, approximately 16% were seen once. Sequencing used PBMCs or a T cell subset sorted from them (not recorded which). All receptors come from a man aged 18 to 30 who had mild COVID-19 (a few samples of this study predate the infection). Cell type and time point are not known.

The V and J genes are TRBV6-2 or TRBV6-3 and TRBJ1-5; D is perhaps TRBD1 (6 bases). CDR1 is MNHEY and CDR2 is SVGEGT in the germline V gene. The CDR3 loop spans 19 amino acids. V dropped 6 bases and J dropped 0 bases, with 24 bases sitting between them. As DNA, the CDR3 is TGTGCCAGCAGCTTTGGCGTAGGACGGGGACATCTTAGCAATCAGCCCCAGCATTTT. As protein: CASSFGVGRGHLSNQPQHF.

This rearrangement joins TRBV4-3 to TRBJ2-3; D is ambiguous. CDR3 size: 16 residues. CDR1 is LGHNA, CDR2 YSLEER, per germline. The ends were cut back, 0 bases at V and 0 bases at J, with 10 bases in the middle. The CDR3, as DNA: TGCGCCAGCAGCCAAGATTGGCAGGTCAGCACAGATACGCAGTATTTT. Protein: CASSQDWQVSTDTQYF.

The table lists this clonotype with a few counts. The CDR3 sequence: CASSFSLHTEAFF. CDR3 DNA sequence: TGTGCCAGCAGCTTTTCCCTTCACACTGAAGCTTTCTTT. The chain employs TRBV7-2 and TRBJ1-1; no clear D. V was clipped by 3 bases and J by 3 bases, with 8 bases between them. This CDR3 comprises 13 residues. Germline V gives CDR1 SGHTA, CDR2 FQGNSA.

The rearrangement uses TRBV9 and TRBJ2-2, with 8 bases that match TRBD2. The germline gives CDR1 SGDLS, CDR2 YYNGEE. V dropped 0 bases and J dropped 4; count of bases not matched to a gene: 5. This CDR3 is 16 amino acids long. CDR3 nucleotide sequence: TGTGCCAGCAGCGTAGGTCGGGGGGGCTTCACCGGGGAGCTGTTTTTT. It codes for CASSVGRGGFTGELFF.

This clonotype was found a few times. CDR3: CASSRDASGHTDTQYF. CDR3 DNA sequence: TGCGCCAGCAGCCGGGATGCTAGCGGACACACAGATACGCAGTATTTT. The chain has TRBV4-3 and TRBJ2-3; 7 bases map to TRBD2. The CDR3 covers 16 residues. V dropped 4 bases and J dropped 2; count of bases not matched to a gene: 9. The germline V gene has CDR1 LGHNA and CDR2 YSLEER.

The chain recombines TRBV2 with TRBJ1-5, with 8 bases matching TRBD1. Germline V gene sequence: CDR1 SNHLY, CDR2 FYNNEI. This CDR3 region has 15 residues. V gave up 6 bases and J gave up 7 bases; unmatched junction bases: 11. The CDR3 loop is CASSPGRQGRQPQHF. The DNA for the CDR3 is TGTGCCAGCAGCCCCGGGAGACAGGGGAGACAGCCCCAGCATTTT.

This clonotype was detected a few times. This chain uses TRBV12-3 or TRBV12-4 with TRBJ2-2; D remains ambiguous. V lost 1 base and J lost 5, with 11 bases in between. This CDR3 comprises 15 residues. The CDR3 loop is CASSLVGSGTGELFF. The DNA for the CDR3 is TGTGCCAGCAGTTTAGTGGGATCCGGGACCGGGGAGCTGTTTTTT.

This clonotype was found a few times. This sequence joins TRBV7-3 and TRBJ1-1; possible D gene TRBD1, 5 bases. V was cut by 1 base and J by 5 bases, with 14 bases left in between. This CDR3 contains 15 residues. The germline CDR1 and CDR2 sequences are SGHTA and FQGTGA. The CDR3: CASSLSGGGITEAFF. CDR3 nucleotides: TGTGCCAGCAGCTTAAGTGGGGGAGGCATAACTGAAGCTTTCTTT.

This chain connects TRBV4-1 to TRBJ1-4; D remains ambiguous. With 1 base removed from V and 7 bases from J, the gap between germline ends came to 13 bases. CDR1 and CDR2 (germline): MGHRA, YSYEKL. This CDR3 is 15 amino acids long. CDR3 in DNA: TGCGCCAGCAGCCAAGTTCCAATGGATCCTGAAAAACTGTTTTTT. It is translated as CASSQVPMDPEKLFF.

The table lists this clonotype with a few counts. The chain joins TRBV12-3 or TRBV12-4 to TRBJ2-2; a possible D gene is TRBD1 (6 bases). Deletions cut 6 bases from V and 5 bases from J, with 16 bases between. CDR3 length: 15 amino acids. CDR3 protein: CASSPSGESTGELFF. As DNA, the CDR3 is TGTGCCAGCAGCCCCTCAGGGGAAAGTACCGGGGAGCTGTTTTTT.

The rearrangement uses TRBV7-8 and TRBJ1-2, with 8 bases identical to TRBD1. Germline CDR1 SGHVS, CDR2 FQNEAQ. After removal of 1 base from V and 5 bases from J, the junction contained 15 bases not matched to a gene. The CDR3 totals 18 residues. The CDR3 region has the DNA TGTGCCAGCAGCTTAGGTGTGGACAGGGACTTAGAGTGGTATGGCTACACCTTC. This sequence encodes CASSLGVDRDLEWYGYTF. The full variable domain, its missing parts supplied by reference TRBV7-8 and TRBJ1-2, is GAGVSQSPRYKVAKRGQDVALRCDPISGHVSLFWYQQALGQGPEFLTYFQNEAQLDKSGLPSDRFFAERPEGSVSTLKIQRTQQEDSAVYLCASSLGVDRDLEWYGYTFGSGTRLTVV.

This clonotype showed up just a few times. The chain combines TRBV12-3 or TRBV12-4 with TRBJ1-1; the D is unclear. V lost 5 bases and J 8 bases, leaving 12 bases between the germline ends. The CDR3 has 12 amino acids. The CDR3 coding sequence is TGTGCCAGCAGTGATACCAGGTCGGAAGCTTTCTTT. It codes for CASSDTRSEAFF.

The chain employs TRBV11-3 and TRBJ2-1; perhaps D is TRBD1 or TRBD2 (6 bases each). The germline gives CDR1 SGHNT, CDR2 YENEEA. Trimming removed 2 bases at V and 8 bases at J, with 7 bases between. The CDR3 contains 12 residues. The CDR3: CASSLRGHEQFF. Written as DNA, the CDR3 is TGTGCCAGCAGCTTACGGGGGCATGAGCAGTTCTTC. Variable domain in full (rest from reference TRBV11-3 and TRBJ2-1): EAGVVQSPRYKIIEKKQPVAFWCNPISGHNTLYWYLQNLGQGPELLIRYENEEAVDDSQLPKDRFSAERLKGVDSTLKIQPAELGDSAVYLCASSLRGHEQFFGPGTRLTVL.

This clonotype was detected only a few times. The rearrangement joins TRBV20-1 to TRBJ1-4; no reliable D call. The V gene lost 6 bases and the J gene lost 0 bases, with 5 bases spanning the gap. Germline CDR1 DFQATT, CDR2 SNEGSKA (reference sequence). CDR3 length equals 12 residues. The CDR3 here is CSAGSTNEKLFF. DNA for the CDR3: TGCAGTGCGGGCTCAACTAATGAAAAACTGTTTTTT.

The V call is TRBV7-2, the J call TRBJ1-2; no clear D gene. The CDR3 runs to 14 residues. From germline, CDR1 is SGHTA and CDR2 FQGNSA. Trimming stripped 5 bases from V and 5 bases from J, with 15 bases between. The CDR3 DNA reads TGTGCCAGCAGCCAATACAGAGAGTCGTATGGCTACACCTTC. It yields the protein CASSQYRESYGYTF.

The chain links TRBV5-1 to TRBJ2-3, with 12 bases that match TRBD2. Germline-derived CDR1 and CDR2 are SGHRS and YFSETQ. With V trimmed by 7 bases and J by 0 bases, 3 bases remained unmatched. CDR3 length: 15 amino acids. The CDR3 DNA is TGCGCCAGCGGAACTAGCGGGGGGAGCACAGATACGCAGTATTTT. Translated, it gives CASGTSGGSTDTQYF.

The DNA for the CDR3 is TGTGCCAGCAGTCCCGCCGGGACTAGCCCAACCGGGGAGCTGTTTTTT. It is translated as CASSPAGTSPTGELFF. The rearrangement uses TRBV28 and TRBJ2-2; 9 bases match TRBD2. V was pared by 5 bases and J by 5 bases, with 9 bases of the junction left unmatched. Germline V CDR1 and CDR2: MDHEN, SYDVKM. CDR3 length: 16 residues.

The chain combines TRBV11-2 with TRBJ1-4; 8 nucleotides line up with TRBD1. The CDR3 sequence is 15 residues long. Trimming removed 5 bases from V and 5 bases from J; junction bases left unmatched: 7. Germline assignment: CDR1 SGHAT and CDR2 FQNNGV. CDR3 DNA: TGTGCCAGCAGCCGGACAGGGTTCGGGAATGAAAAACTGTTTTTT. This gives the protein CASSRTGFGNEKLFF.

The gene calls are TRBV11-2 and TRBJ2-6, with D perhaps matching TRBD2 (6 bases). There are 18 residues in the CDR3. V lost 4 bases, J lost 4 bases, and 20 bases lay in between. In germline, CDR1 is SGHAT, CDR2 FQNNGV. DNA for the CDR3: TGTGCCAGCAGCTCCCCCTGGGGGGTGCATTCAGGGGCCAACGTCCTGACTTTC. Protein sequence: CASSSPWGVHSGANVLTF.

The chain combines TRBV7-3 with TRBJ2-6; a weak D match, TRBD1 (6 bases). Trimming took 5 bases from V and 1 from J, leaving 9 bases between them. Germline V CDR1 and CDR2: SGHTA, FQGTGA. The CDR3 loop spans 15 amino acids. CDR3 sequence (DNA): TGTGCCAGCAGCGCAGGGGTATCTGGGGCCAACGTCCTGACTTTC. Its translation is CASSAGVSGANVLTF. Supplemented by reference TRBV7-3 and TRBJ2-6, the full variable domain reads GAGVSQTPSNKVTEKGKYVELRCDPISGHTALYWYRQSLGQGPEFLIYFQGTGAADDSGLPNDRFFAVRPEGSVSTLKIQRTERGDSAVYLCASSAGVSGANVLTFGAGSRLTVL.

Notes on this clonotype: The junction shows a germline mismatch at one end, possibly a read error. V usage is TRBV10-1 and J usage is TRBJ2-1; TRBD1 or TRBD2 may be the D gene (5 bases each). The CDR3 spans 14 residues. Germline V gene sequence: CDR1 WNHNN, CDR2 SYGVQD (reference sequence). The CDR3 is CARKVRGSVNEQLF. As DNA, the CDR3 is TGCGCCAGAAAAGTGAGGGGAAGTGTCAATGAGCAGTTATTC.